The source of this T cell receptor (beta chain) is a study of blood T cell repertoires in COVID-19. Study-level information: The origin of the acute and convalescent COVID-19 samples was the United States, Italy and Spain. PBMCs, B-cell-depleted T cells, or T cells were the source of the cDNA or gDNA that made up the material.

This study enrolled people aged roughly 18 to 100 from under 25 US geographic areas. Either two negative PCRs, clearance, or symptom resolution qualified Cohort 3 donors as recovered. Repertoires were generated with immunoSEQ multiplex PCR, while TCRdb's copy carries only in-frame clones and drops some. The sample includes roughly 290,000 clones, around 88% seen only once; the top ten take about 6.1%. This clone was seen a handful of times. This TCR was recovered from a middle-aged woman who had recovered from COVID-19. Sequencing used PBMCs or T cells enriched from blood (not recorded which).

The CDR3 loop is CASSDRPPQGNEQFF. In nucleotides, the CDR3 is TGTGCCAGCAGTGACCGACCTCCCCAGGGCAATGAGCAGTTCTTC. This sequence joins TRBV2 and TRBJ2-1; possibly TRBD1 for D (5 bases). CDR3 size: 15 residues. V dropped 3 bases and J dropped 6 bases, with 15 bases sitting between them. Germline lookup yields CDR1 SNHLY and CDR2 FYNNEI.